Listed here is a single T cell receptor beta chain. CDR1 and CDR2 (germline): SQVTM, ANQGSEA. CDR3 length equals 13 residues. The ends were cut back, 6 bases at V and 2 bases at J, with 14 bases in the middle. This record comes from a study of CD8 T cells in Susac syndrome. Random hexamers were used to reverse transcribe the RNA input (about 0.5 to 1 ug). Via MiXCR, TCRdb re-called the immunoSEQ multiplex PCR reads, giving one row per CDR3 protein. The table includes 170,000 or so distinct CDR3 sequences, 90% to 95% detected once. The chain carries TRBV29-1 and TRBJ2-7; D possibly uses TRBD1 or TRBD2 (6 bases each). The receptor was isolated from a human donor with multiple sclerosis. The sample taken for sequencing was CD8+ T cells from PBMCs. The CDR3 region is CSVGRGRTYEQYF. CDR3 DNA sequence: TGCAGCGTAGGACGGGGGCGGACCTACGAGCAGTACTTC.